One sample yielded the 10 T cell receptor beta chains listed below, sequenced in a study of shared clonotypes between healthy human individuals (TCRdb year 2020). Preparation of the library involved the immunoSEQ multiplex PCR assay. In TCRdb, the immuneACCESS table is reduced to in-frame sequences with V and J assigned. These tables do not hold every clone; where another copy was compared, an unresolved V gene accounts for under half, and the others remain unexplained. Across this sample there are over 2 million clones, with approximately 94% seen only once. The leading ten clones occupy roughly 1.1% of the sample. CD8 naive samples were obtained by positive selection for CCR7 among CD45RO-negative cells, yielding a CD45RA+CCR7+ population from which TemRA cells were excluded. Sequenced input: naive CD8+ T cells sorted from blood. Interpreted using the paper, the cell subset or site label stands for: CD45RA+CCR7+. These receptors came from a young man in good health.

CDR3 region: CSAWDRDLSGANVLTF. Written as DNA, the CDR3 is TGCAGCGCATGGGACAGGGACCTCTCTGGGGCCAACGTCCTGACTTTC. The chain carries TRBV29-1 and TRBJ2-6; 9 nucleotides align to TRBD1. The germline CDR1 and CDR2 sequences are SQVTM and ANQGSEA. The CDR3 contains 16 residues. Losses at the gene ends were 7 bases for V and 0 bases for J; bases not matched to a gene: 7. Using reference TRBV29-1 and TRBJ2-6 for the parts outside the CDR3, the full variable domain is SAVISQKPSRDICQRGTSLTIQCQVDSQVTMMFWYRQQPGQSLTLIATANQGSEATYESGFVIDKFPISRPNLTFSTLTVSNMSPEDSSIYLCSAWDRDLSGANVLTFGAGSRLTVL.

The rearrangement links TRBV11-2 to TRBJ2-7; the match to TRBD2 covers 9 bases. CDR1 and CDR2 from the germline V gene are SGHAT and FQNNGV. J lost 3 bases, V lost 4 bases, and 16 bases had no gene match. The CDR3 extends over 18 amino acids. This CDR3 reads CASSWSWGIAGADYEQYF. The CDR3 nucleotides read TGTGCCAGCAGCTGGAGCTGGGGGATAGCGGGAGCGGACTACGAGCAGTACTTC.

The chain carries TRBV5-1 and TRBJ2-7; D is perhaps TRBD1 (6 bases). The CDR3 spans 15 residues. The ends were cut back, 3 bases at V and 4 bases at J, with 17 bases in the middle. Looked up from germline, CDR1 is SGHRS and CDR2 is YFSETQ. The CDR3 region has the DNA TGCGCCAGCAGCTGGGGACAAGGGGACGGATACGAGCAGTACTTC. It yields the protein CASSWGQGDGYEQYF.

The J gene is TRBJ2-7, the V gene TRBV2, with D possibly being TRBD1 or TRBD2 (5 bases each). Looked up from germline, CDR1 is SNHLY and CDR2 is FYNNEI. The CDR3 is 13 residues long. Between the trimmed V and J ends, which lost 7 bases and 7 bases, there was a span of 17 bases. The CDR3 sequence: CASTRDVSGEQYF. CDR3 in DNA: TGTGCCAGCACCCGGGACGTTTCTGGTGAGCAGTACTTC.

The chain has TRBV28 and TRBJ1-5; 9 bases agree with TRBD1. Trimming took 3 bases from V and 9 from J; bases not matched to a gene: 12. Per the germline V gene, CDR1 is MDHEN and CDR2 is SYDVKM. This CDR3 has 16 residues. The CDR3 is CASSLGQGLAERPQHF. Written as DNA, the CDR3 is TGTGCCAGCAGTTTGGGACAGGGCCTCGCCGAGCGGCCCCAGCATTTT.

This clone appeared a single time. The chain carries TRBV5-5 and TRBJ2-7; TRBD2 agrees at 8 bases. V dropped 9 bases and J dropped 0; count of bases not matched to a gene: 8. The germline gives CDR1 SGHKS, CDR2 YYEKEE (reference sequence). The CDR3 length is 14 residues. The CDR3 protein is CATSAAGASYEQYF. The CDR3 DNA sequence: TGTGCCACCAGTGCAGCGGGGGCCTCCTACGAGCAGTACTTC.

V usage is TRBV6-1 and J usage is TRBJ2-7, with a possible D match to TRBD1 (5 bases). V was pared by 3 bases and J by 3 bases, with 6 bases between. CDR1 MNHNS and CDR2 SASEGT come from the germline V gene. The CDR3 has 12 amino acids. The CDR3 coding sequence is TGTGCCAGCAGTGACAGGGACTACGAGCAGTACTTC. This gives the protein CASSDRDYEQYF.

The V gene is TRBV7-3, the J gene TRBJ2-5; a possible D gene is TRBD2 (6 bases). Germline loops: CDR1 SGHTA, CDR2 FQGTGA. Trimming removed 4 bases from V and 2 bases from J, with 14 bases in between. This CDR3 is built from 15 residues. The CDR3: CASSSTVGRQETQYF. CDR3 DNA sequence: TGTGCCAGCAGCTCAACCGTCGGGAGACAAGAGACCCAGTACTTC.

The chain joins TRBV29-1 to TRBJ2-1; D not certain. CDR3 size: 11 residues. V was pared by 2 bases and J by 8 bases, with 7 bases between. Germline lookup yields CDR1 SQVTM and CDR2 ANQGSEA. CDR3 sequence: CSVEMGYEQFF. The DNA for the CDR3 is TGCAGCGTTGAAATGGGGTATGAGCAGTTCTTC.

The chain carries TRBV5-6 and TRBJ2-7; 9 bases line up with TRBD2. The trim removed 4 bases at V and 7 bases at J, leaving 12 bases unmatched. The CDR3 consists of 15 residues. Per the germline V gene, CDR1 is SGHDT and CDR2 is YYEEEE. The CDR3 nucleotides read TGTGCCAGCAGCCCGGGTGGGACTAGCTGGGTGGAGCAGTACTTC. This encodes CASSPGGTSWVEQYF.